Sequencing of this T cell receptor beta chain was carried out in a study of Ad26.COV2.S vaccination and SARS-CoV-2 variants. General study findings and limits: The authors reported substantial breadth in spike-specific CD8+ and CD4+ T cell responses after vaccination.

The treatment here: around 19 received Ad26.COV2.S at low or high dose, single or two shots; several received placebo; per-sample allocation not given. Vaccine and placebo recipients were sampled on day 63 after the first injection. Measured with immunoSEQ multiplex PCR; TCRdb has only the in-frame clones, and not every one. Counted here are around 250,000 clones, around 88% occurring once; the ten biggest clones make up 2.9%. V was clipped by 4 bases and J by 4 bases, with 16 bases between them. Germline-derived CDR1 and CDR2 are LNHDA and SQIVND (reference sequence). The CDR3 length is 15 residues. To note about this clone: Its antigen is unidentified.

The J gene is TRBJ1-2, the V gene TRBV19; D call uncertain. The receptor was isolated from a person aged 18 to 65 who received the Ad26.COV2.S COVID-19 vaccine or a placebo. The sequencing used peripheral blood, collected in a trial of Ad26.COV2.S vaccine versus placebo. DNA of the CDR3: TGTGCCAGTAGTAGATCTCTTCAGAATACCTATGGCTACACCTTC. Translation gives CASSRSLQNTYGYTF.